This is a list of T cell receptor beta chains from one sample in a study of blood T cell repertoires in COVID-19. TCRdb keeps only in-frame clones here, not all; method: immunoSEQ multiplex PCR. In the table there are 140,000 to 150,000 clones, around nine tenths of which are singletons. The sample comprised PBMCs or T cells enriched from blood (not recorded which). The receptors come from a woman in her thirties with acute COVID-19. The CDR3 runs from the conserved cysteine through the conserved F or W. A D gene is named only where the DNA matches it firmly. Size tells how often a clone was seen (once, few, many) or the class of an expanded clone, and some rows leave it out.

>TRBJ2-5|TRBD2|few|TRBV18
TGTGCCAGCTCACCGTTAGCGGGGGGGCAAGAGACCCAGTACTTC
CASSPLAGGQETQYF
>TRBJ1-2|TRBD1|NA|TRBV7-2
TGTGCCAGCAGGTGGACAGGGGGGGGCTATGGCTACACCTTC
CASRWTGGGYGYTF
>TRBJ2-7|NA|NA|TRBV7-9
TGTGCCAGCCCAACAACCGTTTTAATAGGGGGGGGGAGCTCCTACGAGCAGTACTTC
CASPTTVLIGGGSSYEQYF
>TRBJ1-1|NA|few|TRBV15
TGTGCCACCAGCAGAGCTCCGAACACTGAAGCTTTCTTT
CATSRAPNTEAFF
>TRBJ1-2|TRBD1|NA|TRBV3-1/TRBV3-2
TGTGCCAGCAGCCAAGTTTCGTGGGCGACAGGGAGAACCTATGGCTACACCTTC
CASSQVSWATGRTYGYTF
>TRBJ2-7|NA|NA|TRBV6-2/TRBV6-3
TGTGCCAGCAGTTACTCCCCCCTAGCGTTGAGCTCCTACGAGCAGTACTTC
CASSYSPLALSSYEQYF
>TRBJ2-7|TRBD1|NA|TRBV11-2
TGTGCCAGCAGCCCCTCGGTGGGACAGGGTACCTCCTACGAGCAGTACTTC
CASSPSVGQGTSYEQYF
>TRBJ2-2|TRBD2|NA|TRBV28
TGTGCCAGCAGTCCTAGCGGGAGGGCCACCGGGGAGCTGTTTTTT
CASSPSGRATGELFF
>TRBJ2-7|TRBD2|NA|TRBV7-8
TGTGCCAGCAGCAATGAGCGGGAGAGCTTCTACGAGCAGTACTTC
CASSNERESFYEQYF
>TRBJ2-7|TRBD2|NA|TRBV28
TGTGCCAGCAGTTTGCCCTTCTGGCGGGAGGGGGCAATCGACGAGCAGTACTTC
CASSLPFWREGAIDEQYF
>TRBJ2-1|NA|NA|TRBV11-1
TGTGCCAGCAGCGAACGCGGGGCGAGCTCCTACAATGAGCAGTTCTTC
CASSERGASSYNEQFF
>TRBJ2-7|NA|once|TRBV5-4
TGTGCCAGCAGTCTAACCGGTTACGAGCAGTACTTC
CASSLTGYEQYF
>TRBJ1-1|NA|NA|TRBV19
TGTGCCAGCGAGACAGGCGGTAGGACCGGAGCTTTCTTT
CASETGGRTGAFF
>TRBJ2-3|NA|once|TRBV7-2
TGTGCCAGCAGCTTAGGACAGTCTAGCACAGATACGCAGTATTTT
CASSLGQSSTDTQYF
>TRBJ2-3|TRBD2|NA|TRBV10-3
TGTGCCATCAGCCAGACTAGCGGTGGGGTAGATACGCAGTATTTT
CAISQTSGGVDTQYF
>TRBJ1-1|NA|NA|TRBV19
TGTGCCAGCAAAGGAGGACGTAGAGTTGAAGCTTTCTTT
CASKGGRRVEAFF
>TRBJ1-1|NA|NA|TRBV2
TGTGCCAGCAGCCTACTCGGGTCGAACACTGAAGCTTTCTTT
CASSLLGSNTEAFF
>TRBJ2-1|NA|NA|TRBV11-2
TGTGCCAGCAGCTCTGCGCAGGGCTTTGGGGAGCAGTTCTTC
CASSSAQGFGEQFF
>TRBJ2-4|TRBD2|once|TRBV19
TGTGCCAGTAGTATAGGACTAGCGGGAGCCAAAAACATTCAGTACTTC
CASSIGLAGAKNIQYF
>TRBJ1-2|NA|NA|TRBV28
TGTGCCAGCAGTCCCCCCTTCCGGGGCTACACCTTC
CASSPPFRGYTF
>TRBJ2-7|NA|NA|TRBV11-2
TGTGCCAGCAGCCCCGCCGTGAGCGCGTACGAGCAGTACTTC
CASSPAVSAYEQYF
>TRBJ1-3|NA|NA|TRBV7-8
TGTGCCAGCAGCTTGGCAGGGACTGGAAACACCATATATTTT
CASSLAGTGNTIYF
>TRBJ2-7|TRBD1|NA|TRBV4-3
TGCGCCAGCAGCCAGGGACAGGGGAACAGGTACGAGCAGTACTTC
CASSQGQGNRYEQYF
>TRBJ2-7|TRBD2|NA|TRBV6-2/TRBV6-3
TGTGCCAGCAGTCCAGCCGGACTAGCGGGTTTCTACGAGCAGTACTTC
CASSPAGLAGFYEQYF
>TRBJ1-5|TRBD1|NA|TRBV5-4
TGTGCCAGCGCCTCCTCCGGGACAGATCAGCCCCAGCATTTT
CASASSGTDQPQHF
>TRBJ2-7|TRBD2|NA|TRBV27
TGTGCCAGCAGTTCTCCATCCTACAGCGGGAGACCCTACGAGCAGTACTTC
CASSSPSYSGRPYEQYF